Listed below are T cell receptor beta chains from one sample, sequenced in a study of T cell responses to AZD1222 COVID-19 vaccine. Data came from immunoSEQ multiplex PCR; TCRdb stores just in-frame clones and leaves some out. The repertoire holds 30,000 to 35,000 clones, with about nine tenths as singletons. Here the sequenced sample was peripheral blood, taken 28 days after the second AZD1222 dose. These receptors were collected from an adult who received the AZD1222 COVID-19 vaccine. Each CDR3 is given with its conserved first and last residue. A D gene is named only where the DNA matches it firmly. The size field is filled for only some rows; it gives once, few, many or a size class.

CDR3: CASSTPGQGANTEAFF; DNA: TGTGCCAGTAGTACTCCGGGACAGGGGGCGAACACTGAAGCTTTCTTT; V: TRBV19; D: TRBD1; J: TRBJ1-1; size: few
CDR3: CASSGGGTTNEKLFF; DNA: TGCGCCAGCAGCGGCGGGGGTACAACTAATGAAAAACTGTTTTTT; V: TRBV5-1; D: -; J: TRBJ1-4; size: -
CDR3: CARRGKNTGELFF; DNA: TGTGCCCGAAGGGGGAAGAACACCGGGGAGCTGTTTTTT; V: TRBV27; D: -; J: TRBJ2-2; size: once
CDR3: CASSFADREETF; DNA: TGTGCCAGCAGTTTTGCCGACAGGGAGGAAACCTTC; V: TRBV6-5; D: TRBD1; J: TRBJ1-2; size: -
CDR3: CASSLFSEQYF; DNA: TGTGCCAGCAGCCTCTTTAGCGAGCAGTACTTC; V: TRBV7-9; D: -; J: TRBJ2-7; size: -
CDR3: CSGTGTQGGELFF; DNA: TGCAGCGGAACCGGGACACAAGGCGGGGAGCTGTTTTTT; V: TRBV29-1; D: -; J: TRBJ2-2; size: -
CDR3: CASSLDRVNTEAFF; DNA: TGTGCCAGCAGCTTAGATCGAGTGAACACTGAAGCTTTCTTT; V: TRBV7-2; D: -; J: TRBJ1-1; size: -
CDR3: CASQTRILGGGGEQFF; DNA: TGCGCCAGCCAGACACGTATCCTCGGTGGCGGAGGTGAGCAGTTCTTC; V: TRBV5-1; D: -; J: TRBJ2-1; size: -
CDR3: CASSLDVTGGYNEQFF; DNA: TGTGCCAGCAGCTTGGATGTCACAGGGGGCTACAATGAGCAGTTCTTC; V: TRBV5-4; D: TRBD1; J: TRBJ2-1; size: -
CDR3: CASSLVRGTDTQYF; DNA: TGTGCCAGCAGCTTGGTCAGGGGCACAGATACGCAGTATTTT; V: TRBV11-2; D: -; J: TRBJ2-3; size: few
CDR3: CASSRQGVGNQPQHF; DNA: TGCGCCAGCAGTCGTCAGGGAGTGGGGAATCAGCCCCAGCATTTT; V: TRBV10-2; D: -; J: TRBJ1-5; size: -
CDR3: CASRPDRGRNTIYF; DNA: TGTGCCAGCAGGCCCGACAGGGGGCGAAACACCATATATTTT; V: TRBV7-8; D: TRBD1; J: TRBJ1-3; size: -
CDR3: CSVAGQPSSYNEQFF; DNA: TGCAGCGTTGCCGGTCAGCCGAGCTCCTACAATGAGCAGTTCTTC; V: TRBV29-1; D: -; J: TRBJ2-1; size: once
CDR3: CASSPGLAGGVGDTQYF; DNA: TGTGCCAGCAGCCCCGGACTAGCGGGAGGAGTCGGGGATACGCAGTATTTT; V: TRBV28; D: TRBD2; J: TRBJ2-3; size: -
CDR3: CASSYSSGRNSPLHF; DNA: TGTGCCAGCAGTTACTCGTCAGGCCGGAATTCACCCCTCCACTTT; V: TRBV6-5; D: -; J: TRBJ1-6; size: once
CDR3: CASSFRSSYNEQFF; DNA: TGCGCCAGCAGCTTCCGAAGCTCCTACAATGAGCAGTTCTTC; V: TRBV5-1; D: -; J: TRBJ2-1; size: -
CDR3: CASRSTGRNTEAFF; DNA: TGTGCCAGCAGGTCGACAGGGCGGAACACTGAAGCTTTCTTT; V: TRBV7-8; D: TRBD1; J: TRBJ1-1; size: -
CDR3: CASSIVVGAEQFF; DNA: TGTGCCAGTAGTATAGTAGTGGGCGCTGAGCAGTTCTTC; V: TRBV19; D: -; J: TRBJ2-1; size: -
CDR3: CSAIPTQRAFF; DNA: TGCAGTGCTATTCCAACCCAAAGAGCTTTCTTT; V: TRBV20-1; D: -; J: TRBJ1-1; size: few
CDR3: CASSLVLAGGQNEQFF; DNA: TGTGCCAGCAGCTTAGTCCTAGCGGGGGGGCAGAATGAGCAGTTCTTC; V: TRBV11-2; D: TRBD2; J: TRBJ2-1; size: -
CDR3: CAWSVGTGSSTDTQYF; DNA: TGTGCCTGGAGTGTAGGGACAGGTTCTAGCACAGATACGCAGTATTTT; V: TRBV30; D: TRBD1; J: TRBJ2-3; size: -
CDR3: CASSLPDWGDYGYTF; DNA: TGTGCCAGCAGCTTACCCGACTGGGGGGACTATGGCTACACCTTC; V: TRBV5-6; D: -; J: TRBJ1-2; size: -
CDR3: CASSIGTGDGKLFF; DNA: TGTGCCAGTAGTATCGGCACAGGGGACGGAAAACTGTTTTTT; V: TRBV19; D: TRBD1; J: TRBJ1-4; size: -
CDR3: CADWDRTYGYTF; DNA: TGTGCCGACTGGGACAGGACTTATGGCTACACCTTC; V: TRBV6-6; D: TRBD1; J: TRBJ1-2; size: once
CDR3: CASVPEQTSYEQYF; DNA: TGTGCCAGCGTACCAGAACAGACCTCCTACGAGCAGTACTTC; V: TRBV7-8; D: -; J: TRBJ2-7; size: -
CDR3: CASSLRTGGEKLFF; DNA: TGTGCCAGCAGCCTTCGGACAGGAGGTGAAAAACTGTTTTTT; V: TRBV3-1/TRBV3-2; D: TRBD1; J: TRBJ1-4; size: once
CDR3: CASSLGPGYTGTQYF; DNA: TGTGCCAGCAGTTTGGGACCGGGATATACCGGGACCCAGTACTTC; V: TRBV2; D: -; J: TRBJ2-5; size: -
CDR3: CAAGGEGRNTEAFF; DNA: TGTGCCGCCGGGGGGGAGGGACGGAACACTGAAGCTTTCTTT; V: TRBV10-3; D: -; J: TRBJ1-1; size: -
CDR3: CASSLAGVNQPQHF; DNA: TGTGCCAGCAGCTTAGCGGGGGTCAATCAGCCCCAGCATTTT; V: TRBV7-9; D: -; J: TRBJ1-5; size: -
CDR3: CASIPTDRFVNTEAFF; DNA: TGTGCCAGCATACCCACAGATAGGTTCGTGAACACTGAAGCTTTCTTT; V: TRBV28; D: -; J: TRBJ1-1; size: -
CDR3: CASSYTGSTHGYTF; DNA: TGTGCCAGCAGTTACACCGGGTCCACCCATGGCTACACCTTC; V: TRBV6-5; D: -; J: TRBJ1-2; size: -
CDR3: CASSQSIWGGQYEQYF; DNA: TGTGCCAGCAGCCAATCGATATGGGGGGGCCAGTACGAGCAGTACTTC; V: TRBV16; D: -; J: TRBJ2-7; size: -
CDR3: CASSLGGANQPQHF; DNA: TGTGCCAGCAGTTTGGGGGGGGCCAATCAGCCCCAGCATTTT; V: TRBV28; D: -; J: TRBJ1-5; size: -
CDR3: CASSIERGSYEQYF; DNA: TGTGCCAGTAGTATTGAGCGGGGCAGCTACGAGCAGTACTTC; V: TRBV19; D: TRBD2; J: TRBJ2-7; size: -
CDR3: CASSSLDRDLNNEQFF; DNA: TGCGCCAGCAGCTCCCTCGACAGGGACTTAAACAATGAGCAGTTCTTC; V: TRBV5-1; D: -; J: TRBJ2-1; size: -
CDR3: CSASDYNEQFF; DNA: TGCAGTGCTAGCGATTACAATGAGCAGTTCTTC; V: TRBV20-1; D: -; J: TRBJ2-1; size: -
CDR3: CASNIQGTDTQYF; DNA: TGTGCCAGTAATATACAGGGCACAGATACGCAGTATTTT; V: TRBV19; D: -; J: TRBJ2-3; size: few
CDR3: CAISPGQGSNQPQHF; DNA: TGTGCCATCAGTCCTGGACAGGGCAGCAATCAGCCCCAGCATTTT; V: TRBV10-3; D: TRBD1; J: TRBJ1-5; size: -
CDR3: CSATDSTPFNTEAFF; DNA: TGCAGCGCTACGGACAGTACCCCTTTCAACACTGAAGCTTTCTTT; V: TRBV29-1; D: -; J: TRBJ1-1; size: -
CDR3: CSALIKTGWHYGYTF; DNA: TGCAGCGCCCTCATAAAGACAGGGTGGCACTATGGCTACACCTTC; V: TRBV29-1; D: TRBD1; J: TRBJ1-2; size: -
CDR3: CASSQEERANQETQYF; DNA: TGTGCCAGCAGCCAAGAAGAGCGTGCCAACCAAGAGACCCAGTACTTC; V: TRBV3-1/TRBV3-2; D: -; J: TRBJ2-5; size: medium-sized
CDR3: CASSIQRSGANVLTF; DNA: TGTGCCAGCAGTATACAGCGCTCTGGGGCCAACGTCCTGACTTTC; V: TRBV6-5; D: -; J: TRBJ2-6; size: once
CDR3: CASILRTGTGGYEQYF; DNA: TGTGCCAGCATCTTACGTACCGGGACAGGCGGCTACGAGCAGTACTTC; V: TRBV21-1; D: -; J: TRBJ2-7; size: -
CDR3: CASSMFAYNEQFF; DNA: TGTGCCAGTAGTATGTTCGCCTACAATGAGCAGTTCTTC; V: TRBV19; D: -; J: TRBJ2-1; size: -
CDR3: CASSPRALVRGLPDNEQFF; DNA: TGTGCCAGCAGCCCTAGAGCTTTGGTACGGGGACTTCCGGACAATGAGCAGTTCTTC; V: TRBV7-6; D: -; J: TRBJ2-1; size: -
CDR3: CASTQGWTDNSPLHF; DNA: TGTGCCAGTACCCAGGGTTGGACAGATAATTCACCCCTCCACTTT; V: TRBV19; D: -; J: TRBJ1-6; size: once
CDR3: CASRSMGTDTQYF; DNA: TGTGCCAGCCGCTCAATGGGCACAGATACGCAGTATTTT; V: TRBV2; D: -; J: TRBJ2-3; size: -
CDR3: CAISPGTASGANVLTF; DNA: TGTGCCATATCGCCCGGGACGGCATCTGGGGCCAACGTCCTGACTTTC; V: TRBV10-3; D: -; J: TRBJ2-6; size: -
CDR3: CASSLAGGPNEQFF; DNA: TGTGCCAGCAGCTTAGCGGGAGGGCCGAATGAGCAGTTCTTC; V: TRBV11-2; D: TRBD2; J: TRBJ2-1; size: once
CDR3: CASSERSGGSSPLHF; DNA: TGTGCCAGCAGTGAAAGATCGGGGGGTAGTTCACCCCTCCACTTT; V: TRBV25-1; D: -; J: TRBJ1-6; size: -
CDR3: CASSLGRDRHEKLFF; DNA: TGTGCCAGCAGCTTAGGCCGGGACAGGCATGAAAAACTGTTTTTT; V: TRBV7-9; D: TRBD1; J: TRBJ1-4; size: once